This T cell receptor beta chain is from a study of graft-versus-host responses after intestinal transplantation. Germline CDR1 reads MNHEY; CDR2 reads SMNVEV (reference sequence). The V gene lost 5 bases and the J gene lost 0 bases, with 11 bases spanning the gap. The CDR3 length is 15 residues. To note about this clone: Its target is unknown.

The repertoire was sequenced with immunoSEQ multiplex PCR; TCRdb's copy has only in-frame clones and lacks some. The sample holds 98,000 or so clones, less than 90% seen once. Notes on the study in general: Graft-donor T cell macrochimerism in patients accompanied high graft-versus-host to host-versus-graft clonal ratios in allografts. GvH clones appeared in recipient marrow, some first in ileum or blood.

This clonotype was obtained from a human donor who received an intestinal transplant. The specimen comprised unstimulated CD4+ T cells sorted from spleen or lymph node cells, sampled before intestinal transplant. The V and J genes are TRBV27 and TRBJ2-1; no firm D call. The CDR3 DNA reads TGTGCCAGCAGTAGGGCCGACAACTCCTACAATGAGCAGTTCTTC. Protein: CASSRADNSYNEQFF.